The present T cell receptor (beta chain) was sequenced within a study of cytomegalovirus exposure and HLA in healthy donors. The study ran its PCR with 60 Vbeta and 13 Jbeta primers. Some clones are missing from TCRdb's copy, which holds only in-frame ones; the method was immunoSEQ multiplex PCR. The sample records fewer than 150,000 clones, more than 80% being singletons. The CDR3 runs to 15 residues. Germline assignment: CDR1 LNHDA and CDR2 SQIVND (reference sequence). After removal of 4 bases from V and 5 bases from J, the junction contained 6 bases not matched to a gene. This chain links TRBV19 with TRBJ1-2; 11 nucleotides match TRBD1. This sequence was found in a woman aged 25 to 39 in good health and CMV-seropositive. The specimen was PBMCs. The CDR3 protein is CASSNPGTGGYGYTF. The CDR3 nucleotides read TGTGCCAGTAGTAACCCCGGGACAGGGGGTTATGGCTACACCTTC.